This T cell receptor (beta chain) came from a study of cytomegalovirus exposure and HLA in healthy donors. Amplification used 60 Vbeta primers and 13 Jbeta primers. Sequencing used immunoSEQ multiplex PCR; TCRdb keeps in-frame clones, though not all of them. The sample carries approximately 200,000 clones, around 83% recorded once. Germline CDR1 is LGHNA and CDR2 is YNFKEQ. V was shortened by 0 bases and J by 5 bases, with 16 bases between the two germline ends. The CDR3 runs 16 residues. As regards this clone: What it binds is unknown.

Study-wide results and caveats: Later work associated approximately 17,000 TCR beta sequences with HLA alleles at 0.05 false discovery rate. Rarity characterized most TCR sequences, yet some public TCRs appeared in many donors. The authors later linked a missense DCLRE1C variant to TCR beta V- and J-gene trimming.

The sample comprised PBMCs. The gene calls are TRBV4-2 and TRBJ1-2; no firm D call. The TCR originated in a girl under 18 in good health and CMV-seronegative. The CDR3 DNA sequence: TGTGCCAGCAGCCAAGAATATTGGGCAGGCCTATATGGCTACACCTTC. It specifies CASSQEYWAGLYGYTF.